The 17 T cell receptor beta chains below all came from one sample that was sequenced in a study of cytomegalovirus exposure and HLA in healthy donors. 60 Vbeta and 13 Jbeta primers were used in PCR. Method: immunoSEQ multiplex PCR; TCRdb's copy keeps in-frame clones and lacks some. The sample has over 65,000 clones; the top ten hold approximately 4.6%. The sample taken for sequencing was PBMCs. These TCRs come from a young man in good health and CMV-seronegative.

For the CDR3, the DNA is TGTGCCAGCAGTTACGGAACAGGTAGCACAGATACGCAGTATTTT. Translated: CASSYGTGSTDTQYF. V and J are TRBV6-5 and TRBJ2-3; tentatively, D is TRBD1 (5 bases). Germline CDR1 MNHEY, CDR2 SVGAGI. Between the trimmed V and J ends, which lost 2 bases and 0 bases, there was a span of 9 bases. The CDR3 spans 15 residues.

V usage is TRBV4-2 and J usage is TRBJ2-3; D unclear. The CDR3 is 16 amino acids. Germline lookup yields CDR1 LGHNA and CDR2 YNFKEQ. Trimming removed 2 bases from V and 1 base from J, with 13 bases in between. The DNA for the CDR3 is TGTGCCAGCAGCCAATTCGTGGCACCACGCACAGATACGCAGTATTTT. Protein sequence: CASSQFVAPRTDTQYF.

This chain links TRBV5-1 with TRBJ2-7; the D gene is possibly TRBD1 (6 bases). Germline assignment: CDR1 SGHRS and CDR2 YFSETQ. CDR3 length: 15 amino acids. The ends were cut back, 4 bases at V and 2 bases at J, with 16 bases in the middle. The CDR3 sequence is CASSVGWTETYEQYF. DNA for the CDR3: TGCGCCAGCAGCGTGGGGTGGACAGAAACCTACGAGCAGTACTTC.

Written as DNA, the CDR3 is TGTGCCACCAGCACATTCGGGAGGCGGTACGAGCAGTACTTC. Amino acids: CATSTFGRRYEQYF. This sequence joins TRBV15 and TRBJ2-7, with 7 bases lining up with TRBD2. The CDR3 length is 14 residues. The germline V gene has CDR1 LNHNV and CDR2 YYDKDF (reference sequence). Losses at the gene ends were 4 bases for V and 4 bases for J; bases not matched to a gene: 7. Based on the CDR3 plus reference TRBV15 and TRBJ2-7, the full variable domain is DAMVIQNPRYQVTQFGKPVTLSCSQTLNHNVMYWYQQKSSQAPKLLFHYYDKDFNNEADTPDNFQSRRPNTSFCFLDIRSPGLGDTAMYLCATSTFGRRYEQYFGPGTRLTVT.

V is TRBV7-3 and J is TRBJ2-2, with D uncertain. V gave up 5 bases and J gave up 6 bases, with 16 bases separating them. Germline V gene sequence: CDR1 SGHTA, CDR2 FQGTGA. This CDR3 has 15 amino acids. The CDR3 loop is CASSPVTGIAGELFF. Written as DNA, the CDR3 is TGTGCCAGCAGCCCTGTGACGGGTATCGCCGGGGAGCTGTTTTTT.

The chain couples TRBV13 to TRBJ2-1; TRBD2 matches at 8 bases. CDR1 is PRHDT and CDR2 is FYEKMQ in the germline V gene (reference sequence). The CDR3 has 16 residues. Unmatched junction bases numbered 10, after V lost 4 bases and J lost 5 bases. CDR3 bases: TGTGCCAGCAGCTCCGCTTCGGGGGGGACCCACAATGAGCAGTTCTTC. As protein: CASSSASGGTHNEQFF.

This chain uses TRBV18 with TRBJ2-1; the D gene is possibly TRBD2 (6 bases). This CDR3 comprises 17 residues. V was shortened by 1 base and J by 4 bases, with 17 bases between the two germline ends. The germline V gene encodes CDR1 KGHSH and CDR2 LQKENI. CDR3 sequence (DNA): TGTGCCAGCTCACCACGACACGGGGGTTCTCATTACAATGAGCAGTTCTTC. It is translated as CASSPRHGGSHYNEQFF. The whole variable domain, filled in from reference TRBV18 and TRBJ2-1, reads NAGVMQNPRHLVRRRGQEARLRCSPMKGHSHVYWYRQLPEEGLKFMVYLQKENIIDESGMPKERFSAEFPKEGPSILRIQQVVRGDSAAYFCASSPRHGGSHYNEQFFGPGTRLTVL.

V and J are TRBV4-1 and TRBJ2-3; D is unresolved. The V end lost 0 bases, the J end lost 6 bases, and 16 bases lay between the germline ends. Germline loops: CDR1 MGHRA, CDR2 YSYEKL. The CDR3 is 16 residues long. The CDR3 DNA is TGCGCCAGCAGCCAAGATGGCCTCTCCCGTCCCGATACGCAGTATTTT. Amino acids: CASSQDGLSRPDTQYF.

The chain links TRBV7-9 to TRBJ1-1, with 8 bases matching TRBD1. V gave up 5 bases and J gave up 5 bases; unmatched junction bases: 7. The CDR3 consists of 14 residues. Looked up from germline, CDR1 is SEHNR and CDR2 is FQNEAQ (reference sequence). The CDR3 spells CASSAQGGGTEAFF. In DNA form, the CDR3 reads TGTGCCAGCAGCGCACAGGGGGGAGGAACTGAAGCTTTCTTT.

The chain uses TRBV12-5 and TRBJ2-7; 11 nucleotides match TRBD2. The CDR3 is 15 amino acids. CDR1 and CDR2 from the germline V gene are LGHNT and FRNRAP. V shed 0 bases and J 3 bases; nucleotides not matched to a gene: 1. CDR3 nucleotides: TGTGCTAGTGGTTTGGTGGGGACTAGCGGCTACGAGCAGTACTTC. The encoded protein is CASGLVGTSGYEQYF.

The V gene is TRBV6-5, the J gene TRBJ1-1; TRBD1 matches at 9 bases. V was clipped by 4 bases and J by 3 bases; unmatched bases: 6. This CDR3 contains 15 residues. The V gene's germline CDR1 is MNHEY and CDR2 SVGAGI. CDR3 in DNA: TGTGCCAGCAGTTCACCCCGGGACAGGGACACTGAAGCTTTCTTT. This encodes CASSSPRDRDTEAFF.

The CDR3 region is CASSFIQGTNTEAFF. The CDR3 DNA follows: TGTGCCAGCAGTTTCATACAGGGGACGAACACTGAAGCTTTCTTT. The chain uses TRBV25-1 and TRBJ1-1, with 7 bases aligning to TRBD1. This CDR3 has 15 amino acids. Germline CDR1 reads MGHDK; CDR2 reads SYGVNS. Trimming removed 5 bases from V and 1 base from J; junction bases left unmatched: 7.

The chain has TRBV7-2 and TRBJ1-5; maybe TRBD1 (5 bases). V lost 6 bases to trimming and J lost 7 bases, with 13 bases between them. Per the germline V gene, CDR1 is SGHTA and CDR2 is FQGNSA. The CDR3 length is 13 residues. The CDR3 DNA reads as TGTGCCAGCAGTTATGACAGTGCGCAGCCCCAGCATTTT. This gives the protein CASSYDSAQPQHF.

This chain connects TRBV6-1 to TRBJ1-2; D is unclear. From germline, CDR1 is MNHNS and CDR2 SASEGT. The CDR3 totals 14 residues. Trimming cost V 7 bases and J 8 bases, with 20 bases left between them. This CDR3 reads CASTRIRAGSGYTF. Here the CDR3 DNA reads TGTGCCAGCACCAGAATAAGGGCGGGTTCCGGCTACACCTTC.

The CDR3 DNA reads TGTGCCAGCAGCTTAAGGGGGGGTAACATTCAGTACTTC. Residues: CASSLRGGNIQYF. The V call is TRBV7-2, the J call TRBJ2-4, with a weak D call TRBD2 (7 bases). V lost 2 bases and J lost 7, with 9 bases in between. Germline CDR1 reads SGHTA; CDR2 reads FQGNSA. The CDR3 consists of 13 residues.

The chain uses TRBV6-5 and TRBJ2-7; TRBD2 is a possible D gene (6 bases). The CDR3 extends over 14 amino acids. The V end was cut by 7 bases, the J end by 3 bases, with 16 bases between. Per germline, CDR1 MNHEY and CDR2 SVGAGI. CDR3 protein: CASTGGRDHYEQYF. The CDR3 region has the DNA TGTGCCAGCACTGGCGGGCGGGACCACTACGAGCAGTACTTC.

The gene calls are TRBV7-8 and TRBJ1-1; 7 bases map to TRBD1. V dropped 3 bases and J dropped 8; count of bases not matched to a gene: 6. Per germline, CDR1 SGHVS and CDR2 FQNEAQ. This CDR3 is built from 13 residues. The CDR3 sequence: CASSFTYRGEAFF. The CDR3 DNA is TGTGCCAGCAGCTTTACCTACAGGGGAGAAGCTTTCTTT.